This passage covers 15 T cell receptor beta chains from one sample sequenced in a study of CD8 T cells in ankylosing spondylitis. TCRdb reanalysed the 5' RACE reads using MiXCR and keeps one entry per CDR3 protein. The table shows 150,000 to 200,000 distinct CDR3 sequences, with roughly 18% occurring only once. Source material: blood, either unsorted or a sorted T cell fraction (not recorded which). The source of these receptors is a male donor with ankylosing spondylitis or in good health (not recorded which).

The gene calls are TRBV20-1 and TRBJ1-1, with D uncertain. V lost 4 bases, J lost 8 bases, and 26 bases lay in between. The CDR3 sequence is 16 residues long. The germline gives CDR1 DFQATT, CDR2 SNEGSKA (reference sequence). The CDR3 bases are TGCAGTGCTAAGAGCATCCGGTGGGCGGGCGTAGGGGAAGCTTTCTTT. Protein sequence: CSAKSIRWAGVGEAFF.

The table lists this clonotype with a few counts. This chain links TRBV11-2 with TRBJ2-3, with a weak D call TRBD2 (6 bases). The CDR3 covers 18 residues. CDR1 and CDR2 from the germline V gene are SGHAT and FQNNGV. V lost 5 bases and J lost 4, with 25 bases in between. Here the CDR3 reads CASSPGTPFTQGADTQYF. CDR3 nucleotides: TGTGCCAGCAGCCCCGGGACTCCCTTCACCCAAGGCGCAGATACGCAGTATTTT.

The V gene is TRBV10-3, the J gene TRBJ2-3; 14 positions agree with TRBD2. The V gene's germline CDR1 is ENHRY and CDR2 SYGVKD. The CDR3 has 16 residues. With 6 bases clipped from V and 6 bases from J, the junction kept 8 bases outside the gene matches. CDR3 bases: TGTGCCATCAGGGAGGGACTAGCGGGAGATTCGGATACGCAGTATTTT. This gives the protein CAIREGLAGDSDTQYF.

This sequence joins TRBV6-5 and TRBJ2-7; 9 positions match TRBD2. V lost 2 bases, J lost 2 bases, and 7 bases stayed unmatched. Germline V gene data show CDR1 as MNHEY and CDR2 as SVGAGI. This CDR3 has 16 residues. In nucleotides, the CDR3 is TGTGCCAGCAGTTACGGTAGCGGGAGCTTTCCCTACGAGCAGTACTTC. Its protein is CASSYGSGSFPYEQYF.

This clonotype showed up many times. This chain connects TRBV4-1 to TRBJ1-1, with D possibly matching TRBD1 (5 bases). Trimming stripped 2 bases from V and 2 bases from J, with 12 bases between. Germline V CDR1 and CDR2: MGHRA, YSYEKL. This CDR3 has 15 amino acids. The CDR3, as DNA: TGCGCCAGCAGCCAACCCCGGAGGGGCAACACTGAAGCTTTCTTT. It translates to CASSQPRRGNTEAFF.

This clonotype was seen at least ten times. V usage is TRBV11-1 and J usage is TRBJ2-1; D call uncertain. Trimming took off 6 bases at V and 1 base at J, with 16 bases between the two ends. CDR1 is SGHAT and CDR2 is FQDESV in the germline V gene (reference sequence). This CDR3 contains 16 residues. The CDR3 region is CASRPRMGRSYNEQFF. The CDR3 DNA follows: TGTGCCAGCAGGCCCAGGATGGGCAGATCCTACAATGAGCAGTTCTTC.

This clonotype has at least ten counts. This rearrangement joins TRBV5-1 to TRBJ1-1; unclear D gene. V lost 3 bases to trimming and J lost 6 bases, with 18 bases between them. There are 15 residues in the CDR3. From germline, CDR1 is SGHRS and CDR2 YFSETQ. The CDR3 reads CASSYSGPQLAEAFF. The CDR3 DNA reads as TGCGCCAGCAGCTATTCCGGGCCTCAACTGGCTGAAGCTTTCTTT.

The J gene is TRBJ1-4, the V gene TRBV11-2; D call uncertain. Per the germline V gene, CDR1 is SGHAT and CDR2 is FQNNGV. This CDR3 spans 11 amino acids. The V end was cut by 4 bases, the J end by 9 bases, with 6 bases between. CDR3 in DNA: TGTGCCAGCAGCTCCCTCAAAAAACTGTTTTTT. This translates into CASSSLKKLFF.

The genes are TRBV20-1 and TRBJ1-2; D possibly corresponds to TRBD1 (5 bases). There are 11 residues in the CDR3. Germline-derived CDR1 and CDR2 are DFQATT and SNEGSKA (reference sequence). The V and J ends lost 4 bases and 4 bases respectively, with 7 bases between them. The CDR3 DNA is TGCAGTGCTACGGGACTCTATGGCTACACCTTC. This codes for CSATGLYGYTF.

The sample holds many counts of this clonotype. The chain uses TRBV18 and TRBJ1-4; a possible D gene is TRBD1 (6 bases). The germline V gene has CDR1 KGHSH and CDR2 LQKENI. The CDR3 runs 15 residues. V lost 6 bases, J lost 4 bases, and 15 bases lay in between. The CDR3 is CASSRETGVNEKLFF. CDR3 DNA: TGTGCCAGCTCCCGGGAGACAGGAGTTAATGAAAAACTGTTTTTT.

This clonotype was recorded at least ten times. The CDR3 nucleotides read TGTGCCAGCTCCCAGACCGGGGTTCTCACAGATACGCAGTATTTT. Its translation is CASSQTGVLTDTQYF. V and J are TRBV18 and TRBJ2-3, with a tentative D call TRBD2 (5 bases). This CDR3 contains 15 residues. V dropped 6 bases and J dropped 2 bases, with 15 bases sitting between them. Germline lookup yields CDR1 KGHSH and CDR2 LQKENI.

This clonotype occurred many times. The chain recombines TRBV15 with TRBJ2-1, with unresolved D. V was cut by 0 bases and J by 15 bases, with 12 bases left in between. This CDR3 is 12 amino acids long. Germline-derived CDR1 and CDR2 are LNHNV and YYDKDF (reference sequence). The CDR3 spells CATSRDGFNAFF. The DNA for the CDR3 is TGTGCCACCAGCAGAGATGGGTTTAACGCGTTCTTC. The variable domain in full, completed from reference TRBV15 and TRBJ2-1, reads DAMVIQNPRYQVTQFGKPVTLSCSQTLNHNVMYWYQQKSSQAPKLLFHYYDKDFNNEADTPDNFQSRRPNTSFCFLDIRSPGLGDTAMYLCATSRDGFNAFFGPGTRLTVL.

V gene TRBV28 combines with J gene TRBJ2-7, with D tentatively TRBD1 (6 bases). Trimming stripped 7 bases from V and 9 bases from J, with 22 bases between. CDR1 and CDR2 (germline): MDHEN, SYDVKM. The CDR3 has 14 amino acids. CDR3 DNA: TGTGCCAGCACTCTAATTGGACAGCCGCTGGGGCAGTACTTC. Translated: CASTLIGQPLGQYF.

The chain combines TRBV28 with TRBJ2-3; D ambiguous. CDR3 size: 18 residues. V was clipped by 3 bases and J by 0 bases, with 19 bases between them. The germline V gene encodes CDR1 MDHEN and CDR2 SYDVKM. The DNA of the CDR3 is TGTGCCAGCAGTTTTCGGCTTTGGTCCGTAGGTAGCACAGATACGCAGTATTTT. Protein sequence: CASSFRLWSVGSTDTQYF.

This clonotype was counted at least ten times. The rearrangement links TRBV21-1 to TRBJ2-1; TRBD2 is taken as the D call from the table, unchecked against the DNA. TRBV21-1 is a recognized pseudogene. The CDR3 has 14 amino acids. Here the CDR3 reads CASSSSGSYNEQFF. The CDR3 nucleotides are TGTGCCAGCAGTTCTAGCGGGTCCTACAATGAGCAGTTCTTC.